These T cell receptor beta chains were read from a single sample in a study of beta chain features in type 1 diabetes. TCRdb keeps only in-frame clones here, not all; method: immunoSEQ multiplex PCR. The data show 200,000 to 300,000 clones, roughly a tenth seen once. The sequenced sample was naive CD4+ T cells from blood. Receptors were obtained from a man under 40 with type 1 diabetes. Both conserved end residues are part of each CDR3. The D gene is left open where the match is weak. A row's size may be missing; if present it is once, few, many or a size class.

j_gene	d_gene	abundance	v_gene	CDR3nt	CDR3aa
TRBJ1-5	.	.	TRBV6-1	TGTGCCAGCAGCCGGGGATCCGGGCGCAATCAGCCCCAGCATTTT	CASSRGSGRNQPQHF
TRBJ2-7	TRBD1	.	TRBV5-1	TGCGCCAGCAGCAGGGACAGGGCAGACGAGCAGTACTTC	CASSRDRADEQYF
TRBJ2-7	.	few	TRBV12-5	TGTGCTAGTGAGCCGTCGGGTAGGTTCCCCTACGAGCAGTACTTC	CASEPSGRFPYEQYF
TRBJ2-3	.	.	TRBV7-8	TGTGCCAGCAGCCGGTCCGGGTCCGATACGCAGTATTTT	CASSRSGSDTQYF
TRBJ2-6	.	few	TRBV5-1	TGCGCCAGCAGTGAAGACTCTAGGGCCAACGTCCTGACTTTC	CASSEDSRANVLTF
TRBJ2-5	TRBD1	few	TRBV5-1	TGCGCCAGCAGCTTGGGCACAGGGGAAGAGACCCAGTACTTC	CASSLGTGEETQYF
TRBJ1-2	.	few	TRBV29-1	TGCAGCGTTGTACGGGACTGGGGCTATGGCTACACCTTC	CSVVRDWGYGYTF
TRBJ2-7	TRBD1	few	TRBV4-1	TGCGCCAGCAGCCCAGGACAGGGGCCGGCGGGGTCGCAGTACTTC	CASSPGQGPAGSQYF
TRBJ2-1	.	few	TRBV7-6	TGTGCCAGCAGCTTAGCGGGGGGTGTTGACAATGAGCAGTTCTTC	CASSLAGGVDNEQFF
TRBJ2-2	.	few	TRBV27	TGTGCCAGCAGTCCTAGATTCGCTCCCGGGGAGCTGTTTTTT	CASSPRFAPGELFF
TRBJ2-3	.	.	TRBV2	TGTGCCAGCAGGCCGGGGACAGATACGCAGTATTTT	CASRPGTDTQYF